The TCR beta chain described here comes from a study of neurological immune-mediated disorders. The table lists this clonotype with a few counts. Trimming pared 3 bases from V and 2 bases from J, leaving 14 bases between. The CDR3 is 15 amino acids. From germline, CDR1 is DFQATT and CDR2 SNEGSKA (reference sequence). Each TCR transcript was tagged with a 10-nucleotide random UMI during 5'RACE. TCRdb independently ran MiXCR on the 5' RACE reads; one entry per CDR3 protein. This sample yields fewer than 30,000 distinct CDR3 sequences, of which approximately 13% are seen a single time; around 13% belongs to the top ten.

The chain recombines TRBV20-1 with TRBJ2-4; D may be TRBD2 (5 bases). Source material: PBMCs. This receptor was obtained from a woman aged 55-70 years with HTLV-1-associated myelopathy (HAM/TSP). CDR3 in DNA: TGCAGTGCTAGTAGGCCAAGGGAGACCAAAAACATTCAGTACTTC. It translates to CSASRPRETKNIQYF.